Listed here are 32 T cell receptor beta chains from one sample, sequenced in a study of regulatory T cells in long-lasting Graves disease. Documented time point: newly diagnosed GD, antithyroid drugs for less than 3 months. TCR sequences were obtained from RNA taken from PBMCs. The authors built TCR beta libraries using iRepertoire HTBI primers and Arm-PCR of CDR3 regions. TCRdb independently ran MiXCR on the multiplex PCR reads; one entry per CDR3 protein. Of under 400,000 distinct CDR3 sequences listed, 16% are singletons. These data also formed part of another study, on T cells in Graves' hyperthyroidism and ophthalmopathy.

The sequencing used peripheral blood mononuclear cells (PBMCs), collected at new diagnosis, from a patient treated with antithyroid drugs. The origin of the receptors is a middle-aged man with Graves disease.

The table lists this clonotype with many counts. V and J are TRBV12-5 and TRBJ2-5; D remains ambiguous. The germline V gene encodes CDR1 LGHNT and CDR2 FRNRAP. This CDR3 is 12 amino acids long. V was shortened by 4 bases and J by 5 bases, with 8 bases between the two germline ends. The CDR3 protein is CASGSRWETQYF. In nucleotides, the CDR3 is TGTGCTAGTGGTTCCCGGTGGGAGACCCAGTACTTC.

This clonotype appeared many times. This rearrangement joins TRBV12-3 or TRBV12-4 to TRBJ2-3; the D is unclear. The CDR3 contains 15 residues. The V end was cut by 1 base, the J end by 0 bases, with 8 bases between. This CDR3 reads CASSLGLPSTDTQYF. CDR3 sequence (DNA): TGTGCCAGCAGTTTAGGCTTGCCTAGCACAGATACGCAGTATTTT.

As for this clonotype: A much larger clone lies a single base off, so this may be a read error. The V gene is TRBV11-1, the J gene TRBJ2-1, with D tentatively TRBD1 (6 bases). In germline, CDR1 is SGHAT, CDR2 FQDESV (reference sequence). V lost 2 bases to trimming and J lost 11 bases, with 16 bases between them. The CDR3 length is 14 residues. DNA of the CDR3: TGTGCCAGCAGCTTAATCAGGGGTAGGCATAAGCAGTTCTTC. Translation: CASSLIRGRHKQFF.

This rearrangement joins TRBV9 to TRBJ2-5, with D unclear. The CDR3 contains 17 residues. Germline lookup yields CDR1 SGDLS and CDR2 YYNGEE. The germline V and J ends were trimmed by 0 bases and 1 base, with 16 bases remaining between them. The CDR3 DNA reads TGTGCCAGCAGCGTAGCCAGTAGGACGGCACTCCAAGAGACCCAGTACTTC. The encoded protein is CASSVASRTALQETQYF.

This clonotype was found many times. The chain recombines TRBV28 with TRBJ2-5, with D maybe TRBD2 (7 bases). This CDR3 contains 15 residues. Per the germline V gene, CDR1 is MDHEN and CDR2 is SYDVKM. V shed 3 bases and J shed 2 bases, with 13 bases lying between them. The CDR3 region has the DNA TGTGCCAGCAGTTTGTGGCGGGGGCCACAAGAGACCCAGTACTTC. Translation: CASSLWRGPQETQYF.

The chain has TRBV14 and TRBJ1-1; D remains ambiguous. CDR3 length: 15 residues. Trimming pared 2 bases from V and 3 bases from J, leaving 13 bases between. Germline loops: CDR1 SGHDN, CDR2 FVKESK. In DNA form, the CDR3 reads TGTGCCAGCAGCCAATGGACCTCCCCGGACACTGAAGCTTTCTTT. Residues: CASSQWTSPDTEAFF. The full variable domain, completed using reference TRBV14 and TRBJ1-1, is EAGVTQFPSHSVIEKGQTVTLRCDPISGHDNLYWYRRVMGKEIKFLLHFVKESKQDESGMPNNRFLAERTGGTYSTLKVQPAELEDSGVYFCASSQWTSPDTEAFFGQGTRLTVV.

This clonotype was observed many times. This chain links TRBV2 with TRBJ2-5; D unresolved. V shed 6 bases and J shed 1 base, with 12 bases lying between them. The CDR3 is made up of 14 amino acids. Germline CDR1 is SNHLY and CDR2 is FYNNEI. CDR3 protein: CASSAPPIQETQYF. In DNA, the CDR3 is TGTGCCAGCAGCGCCCCCCCGATCCAAGAGACCCAGTACTTC. Variable domain in full (rest from reference TRBV2 and TRBJ2-5): EPEVTQTPSHQVTQMGQEVILRCVPISNHLYFYWYRQILGQKVEFLVSFYNNEISEKSEIFDDQFSVERPDGSNFTLKIRSTKLEDSAMYFCASSAPPIQETQYFGPGTRLLVL.

This clonotype was counted between two and nine times. The chain joins TRBV7-9 to TRBJ2-1, with 9 bases that match TRBD2. There are 16 residues in the CDR3. The trim removed 3 bases at V and 9 bases at J, leaving 12 bases unmatched. Germline assignment: CDR1 SEHNR and CDR2 FQNEAQ (reference sequence). In DNA form, the CDR3 reads TGTGCCAGCAGCTTCCCCCTAGCGGGGCCCCGGCTTGAGCAGTTCTTC. The encoded protein is CASSFPLAGPRLEQFF.

This clonotype was counted ten times or more. V is TRBV18 and J is TRBJ2-1, with D possibly TRBD2 on 5 matching bases. CDR1 and CDR2 from the germline V gene are KGHSH and LQKENI. The V and J ends lost 0 bases and 6 bases respectively, with 6 bases between them. CDR3 length equals 13 residues. CDR3: CASSPPSANEQFF. The CDR3 nucleotides read TGTGCCAGCTCACCACCTAGCGCCAATGAGCAGTTCTTC.

This clonotype has only a few counts. CDR3 bases: TGTGCCAGCATCGAAAGGAGCGGGGGGCTGAATGAGCAGTTCTTC. Its translation: CASIERSGGLNEQFF. The chain couples TRBV12-3 or TRBV12-4 to TRBJ2-1; 9 positions match TRBD2. CDR3 size: 15 residues. V dropped 7 bases and J dropped 7; count of bases not matched to a gene: 11.

The chain recombines TRBV20-1 with TRBJ2-4; D gene unclear. Germline assignment: CDR1 DFQATT and CDR2 SNEGSKA (reference sequence). CDR3 size: 14 residues. Trimming took off 1 base at V and 3 bases at J, with 10 bases between the two ends. The CDR3 loop reads CSARGDESKNIQYF. The CDR3 nucleotides read TGCAGTGCTAGAGGCGATGAGAGCAAAAACATTCAGTACTTC.

This chain uses TRBV29-1 with TRBJ2-7, with TRBD1 as a possible D gene (6 bases). The length of the CDR3 is 11 residues. The germline V and J ends were trimmed by 4 bases and 13 bases, with 17 bases remaining between them. Germline V gives CDR1 SQVTM, CDR2 ANQGSEA. CDR3 protein: CSVGDRSRLYF. In DNA form, the CDR3 reads TGCAGCGTTGGCGACAGGTCGCGGCTCTACTTC.

Worth noting for this clonotype: The junction differs from germline at one of its ends, possibly a read error. The V call is TRBV11-2, the J call TRBJ2-3, with 8 bases aligning to TRBD1. Germline CDR1 reads SGHAT; CDR2 reads FQNNGV. The CDR3 runs 16 residues. The CDR3 DNA sequence: TGCGCCAGCAGCTTGGGCACAGGGGGTGGCACAGGTACGCAGTATTTT. Its translation: CASSLGTGGGTGTQYF. The full variable domain, completed using reference TRBV11-2 and TRBJ2-3, is EAGVAQSPRYKIIEKRQSVAFWCNPISGHATLYWYQQILGQGPKLLIQFQNNGVVDDSQLPKDRFSAERLKGVDSTLKIQPAKLEDSAVYLCASSLGTGGGTGTQYFGPGTRLTVL.

The V and J genes are TRBV29-1 and TRBJ2-5, with D possibly matching TRBD2 (6 bases). Trimming left V 7 bases short and J 1 base short, with 16 bases between. CDR1 is SQVTM, CDR2 ANQGSEA, per germline. There are 14 residues in the CDR3. CDR3 coding DNA: TGCAGCGCTGGGGTTGGGCGGGGCCAAGAGACCCAGTACTTC. This translates into CSAGVGRGQETQYF.

This clonotype was picked up many times. The chain is built from TRBV29-1 and TRBJ2-3, with D maybe TRBD2 (5 bases). V was trimmed by 8 bases and J by 1 base, leaving 19 bases between them. The CDR3 runs to 15 residues. Germline lookup yields CDR1 SQVTM and CDR2 ANQGSEA. The DNA for the CDR3 is TGCAGCTCACTACGGGATCGTCAGGGCACAGATACGCAGTATTTT. It translates to CSSLRDRQGTDTQYF.

A few counts support this clonotype. J is TRBJ2-6 and V is TRBV4-2; TRBD1 is a possible D gene (7 bases). The CDR3 is 16 residues long. V lost 1 base, J lost 1 base, and 8 bases lay in between. From germline, CDR1 is LGHNA and CDR2 YNFKEQ. CDR3 sequence reads: CASSQAGGSGANVLTF. The CDR3 DNA follows: TGTGCCAGCAGCCAAGCAGGGGGGTCTGGGGCCAACGTCCTGACTTTC.

This clonotype was seen many times. The chain employs TRBV7-3 and TRBJ2-7; the match to TRBD1 covers 9 bases. Unmatched junction bases numbered 9, after V lost 2 bases and J lost 4 bases. Germline-derived CDR1 and CDR2 are SGHTA and FQGTGA. The CDR3 runs 16 residues. CDR3 protein: CASSLDAGTGLYEQYF. CDR3 nucleotide sequence: TGTGCCAGCAGCTTAGACGCCGGGACAGGGTTATACGAGCAGTACTTC.

This clonotype was counted only a few times. The chain combines TRBV20-1 with TRBJ2-1, with TRBD2 as a possible D gene (6 bases). V lost 6 bases and J lost 2, with 14 bases in between. The CDR3 spans 14 residues. The germline gives CDR1 DFQATT, CDR2 SNEGSKA (reference sequence). The CDR3 region is CSAPPGGAYNEQFF. As DNA, the CDR3 is TGCAGTGCACCCCCAGGCGGGGCCTACAATGAGCAGTTCTTC.

This clonotype was counted between two and nine times. One junction end disagrees with the germline gene, perhaps due to a read error. The chain employs TRBV20-1 and TRBJ2-5; TRBD2 agrees at 12 bases. Per the germline V gene, CDR1 is DFQATT and CDR2 is SNEGSKA (reference sequence). The CDR3 runs 17 residues. The CDR3 DNA reads as TGCAGTGCTCCCCCCCCAGGACTAGCGGGGACCCAAGATACCCAGTACTTC. This gives the protein CSAPPPGLAGTQDTQYF.

For the CDR3, the DNA is TGTGCCAGCAGCCGGACAGGGGTTGAAGAGACCCAGTACTTC. Residues: CASSRTGVEETQYF. This chain joins TRBV9 and TRBJ2-5; 9 positions match TRBD1. The V and J ends lost 4 bases and 3 bases, in that order; junction bases with no gene match: 4. The length of the CDR3 is 14 residues. The germline CDR1 and CDR2 sequences are SGDLS and YYNGEE.

In this sample, this clonotype turned up many times. This chain links TRBV28 with TRBJ1-1; D is perhaps TRBD1 (6 bases). This CDR3 has 15 amino acids. The V gene's germline CDR1 is MDHEN and CDR2 SYDVKM. V dropped 2 bases and J dropped 3 bases, with 13 bases sitting between them. This chain's CDR3 is CASSLGGRGDTEAFF. CDR3 bases: TGTGCCAGCAGTTTAGGGGGCCGGGGGGACACTGAAGCTTTCTTT.

This clonotype was detected only a few times. CDR3 residues: CASSQDWTGPYEQYF. The CDR3 bases are TGTGCCAGCAGCCAAGATTGGACAGGGCCCTACGAGCAGTACTTC. This chain uses TRBV4-2 with TRBJ2-7; 8 bases fit TRBD1. Germline lookup yields CDR1 LGHNA and CDR2 YNFKEQ. The CDR3 has 15 residues. V lost 0 bases, J lost 2 bases, and 3 bases stayed unmatched.

Details on this clonotype: Since a far larger clone is one base different, this is likely a read error. The chain combines TRBV7-2 with TRBJ2-7; D remains ambiguous. Trimming stripped 1 base from V and 7 bases from J, with 14 bases between. Germline loops: CDR1 SGHTA, CDR2 FQGNSA. This CDR3 spans 14 amino acids. The CDR3 sequence is CASSLGGNHNEQYF. CDR3 DNA sequence: TGTGCCAGCAGCTTAGGAGGAAACCACAATGAGCAGTACTTC.

This clonotype was seen at least ten times. The chain links TRBV7-9 to TRBJ2-1; TRBD2 matches 8 bases. J lost 1 base, V lost 4 bases, and 3 bases had no gene match. The germline V gene has CDR1 SEHNR and CDR2 FQNEAQ (reference sequence). The CDR3 is 15 residues long. The CDR3 loop reads CASSSGGVSYNEQFF. DNA of the CDR3: TGTGCCAGCAGCTCGGGGGGGGTTTCCTACAATGAGCAGTTCTTC.

In this sample, this clonotype turned up many times. J is TRBJ1-5 and V is TRBV10-3; no firm D call. CDR1 is ENHRY, CDR2 SYGVKD, per germline. V shed 2 bases and J shed 4 bases, with 3 bases lying between them. The CDR3 is 12 amino acids. CDR3 in DNA: TGTGCCATCAGTGAGACGAATCAGCCCCAGCATTTT. Translated, it gives CAISETNQPQHF.

J is TRBJ2-1 and V is TRBV15, with unresolved D. The J call may be faulty, since TRBJ2-5 better matches the DNA end. The CDR3 contains 13 residues. Germline CDR1 LNHNV, CDR2 YYDKDF (reference sequence). The CDR3 sequence: CATSRDLVGTQYF. DNA for the CDR3: TGTGCCACCAGCAGAGATCTAGTGGGGACCCAGTACTTC.

This clonotype has a count of ten or more. The chain couples TRBV2 to TRBJ1-1; D not resolved. The CDR3 contains 12 residues. The germline V gene has CDR1 SNHLY and CDR2 FYNNEI. V lost 11 bases, J lost 1 base, and 11 bases lay in between. CDR3 residues: CAGGRENTEAFF. In nucleotides, the CDR3 is TGTGCCGGAGGACGGGAGAACACTGAAGCTTTCTTT.

This clonotype has ten or more counts. This chain links TRBV6-2 or TRBV6-3 with TRBJ2-2; the match to TRBD1 covers 9 bases. CDR3 length: 19 residues. V dropped 2 bases and J dropped 4; count of bases not matched to a gene: 14. Per the germline V gene, CDR1 is MNHEY and CDR2 is SVGEGT. The CDR3 bases are TGTGCCAGCAGTTACCCGAACCGCCAGGACAGGGGCACCACCGGGGAGCTGTTTTTT. Its protein product is CASSYPNRQDRGTTGELFF.

The chain uses TRBV5-5 and TRBJ2-3, with D perhaps matching TRBD1 (5 bases). The CDR3 contains 13 residues. Germline V gene sequence: CDR1 SGHKS, CDR2 YYEKEE (reference sequence). Trimming removed 6 bases from V and 7 bases from J, with 15 bases in between. The CDR3 DNA reads as TGTGCCAGCATCTCTTGGGGCCGGAATACGCAGTATTTT. Its protein is CASISWGRNTQYF.

The chain couples TRBV20-1 to TRBJ2-3, with TRBD2 matching over 13 bases. CDR3 length equals 14 residues. Unmatched junction bases numbered 5, after V lost 6 bases and J lost 5 bases. CDR1 DFQATT and CDR2 SNEGSKA come from the germline V gene (reference sequence). CDR3 protein: CSATSGGAGDTQYF. CDR3 nucleotides: TGCAGTGCCACTAGCGGGGGGGCAGGAGATACGCAGTATTTT.

Note on this clonotype: A read error likely explains this, since a far larger clone differs by one base. J is TRBJ2-5 and V is TRBV7-2, with 8 bases matching TRBD1. The DNA end lines up better with TRBJ2-1; the J call may be wrong. The CDR3 totals 15 residues. CDR1 is SGHTA, CDR2 FQGNSA, per germline. The CDR3 DNA reads TGTGCCAGCAGCCCCACGACAGGGGCCAAGAATGGGCAGTTCTTC. Protein product: CASSPTTGAKNGQFF.

The chain links TRBV19 to TRBJ1-6; no clear D gene. Trimming shortened V by 3 bases and J by 4 bases, and 7 bases separated the two germline ends. The germline CDR1 and CDR2 sequences are LNHDA and SQIVND (reference sequence). The CDR3 sequence is 14 residues long. In DNA, the CDR3 is TGTGCCAGTAGTATCGGGATGTATAATTCACCCCTCCACTTT. It encodes CASSIGMYNSPLHF.